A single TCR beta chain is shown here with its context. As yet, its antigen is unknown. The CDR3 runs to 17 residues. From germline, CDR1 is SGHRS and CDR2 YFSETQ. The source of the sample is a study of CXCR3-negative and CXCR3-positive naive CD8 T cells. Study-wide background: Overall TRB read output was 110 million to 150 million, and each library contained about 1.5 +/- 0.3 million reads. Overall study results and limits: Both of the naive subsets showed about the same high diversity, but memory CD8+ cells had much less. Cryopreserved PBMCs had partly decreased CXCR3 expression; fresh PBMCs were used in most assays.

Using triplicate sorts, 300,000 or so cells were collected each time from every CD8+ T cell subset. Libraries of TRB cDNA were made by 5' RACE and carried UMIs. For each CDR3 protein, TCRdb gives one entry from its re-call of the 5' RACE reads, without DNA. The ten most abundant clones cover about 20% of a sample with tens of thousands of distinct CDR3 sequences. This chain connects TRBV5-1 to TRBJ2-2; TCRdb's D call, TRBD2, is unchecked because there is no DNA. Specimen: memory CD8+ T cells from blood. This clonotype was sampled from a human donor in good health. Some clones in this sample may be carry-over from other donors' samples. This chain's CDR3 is CASSERIPAGGPGELFF. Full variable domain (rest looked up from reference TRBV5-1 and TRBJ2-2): KAGVTQTPRYLIKTRGQQVTLSCSPISGHRSVSWYQQTPGQGLQFLFEYFSETQRNKGNFPGRFSGRQFSNSRSEMNVSTLELGDSALYLCASSERIPAGGPGELFFGEGSRLTVL.